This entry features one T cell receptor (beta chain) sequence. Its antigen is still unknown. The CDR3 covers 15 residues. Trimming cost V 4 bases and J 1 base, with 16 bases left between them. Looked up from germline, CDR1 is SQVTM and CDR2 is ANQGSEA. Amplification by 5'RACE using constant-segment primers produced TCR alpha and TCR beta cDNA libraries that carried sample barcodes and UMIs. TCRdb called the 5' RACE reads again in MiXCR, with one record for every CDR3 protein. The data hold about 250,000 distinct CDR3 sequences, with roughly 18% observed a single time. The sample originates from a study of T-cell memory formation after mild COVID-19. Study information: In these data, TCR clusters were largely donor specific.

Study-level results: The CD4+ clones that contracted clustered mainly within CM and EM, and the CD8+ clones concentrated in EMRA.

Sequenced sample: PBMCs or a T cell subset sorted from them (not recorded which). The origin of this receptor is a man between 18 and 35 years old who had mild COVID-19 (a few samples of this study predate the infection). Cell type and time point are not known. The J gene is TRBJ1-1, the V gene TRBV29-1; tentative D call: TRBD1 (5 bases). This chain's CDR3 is CSVVKWGLPNTEAFF. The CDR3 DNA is TGCAGCGTTGTGAAGTGGGGACTCCCGAACACTGAAGCTTTCTTT.